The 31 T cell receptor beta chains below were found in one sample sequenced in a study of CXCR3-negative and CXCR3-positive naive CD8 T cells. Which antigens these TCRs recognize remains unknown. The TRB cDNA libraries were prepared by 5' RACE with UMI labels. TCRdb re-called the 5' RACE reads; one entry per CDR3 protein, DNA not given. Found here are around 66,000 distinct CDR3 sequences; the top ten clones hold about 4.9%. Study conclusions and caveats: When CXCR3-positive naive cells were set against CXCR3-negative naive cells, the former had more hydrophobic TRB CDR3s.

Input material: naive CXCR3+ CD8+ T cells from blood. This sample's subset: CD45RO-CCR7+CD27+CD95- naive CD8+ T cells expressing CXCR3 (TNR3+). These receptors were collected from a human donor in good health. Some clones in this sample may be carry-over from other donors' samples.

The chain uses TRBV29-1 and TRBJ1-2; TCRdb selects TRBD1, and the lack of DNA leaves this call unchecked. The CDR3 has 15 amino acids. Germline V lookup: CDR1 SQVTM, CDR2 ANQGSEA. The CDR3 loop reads CSVEGSRGRAYGYTF.

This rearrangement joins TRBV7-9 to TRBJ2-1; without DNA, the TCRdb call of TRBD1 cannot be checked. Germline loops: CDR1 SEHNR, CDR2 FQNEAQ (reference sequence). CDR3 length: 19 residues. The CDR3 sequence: CASSSRGDRETTRYNEQFF.

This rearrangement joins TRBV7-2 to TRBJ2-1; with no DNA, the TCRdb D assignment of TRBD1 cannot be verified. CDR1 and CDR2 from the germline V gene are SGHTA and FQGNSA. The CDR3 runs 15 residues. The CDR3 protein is CASSLSGGAYNEQFF.

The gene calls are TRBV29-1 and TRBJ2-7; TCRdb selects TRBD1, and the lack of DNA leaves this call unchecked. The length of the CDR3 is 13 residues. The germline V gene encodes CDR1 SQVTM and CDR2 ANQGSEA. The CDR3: CSVRGQGFYEQYF.

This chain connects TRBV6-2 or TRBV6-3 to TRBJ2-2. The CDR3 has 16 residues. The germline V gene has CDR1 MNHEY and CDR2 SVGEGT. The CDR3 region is CASSYSPTEGTGELFF.

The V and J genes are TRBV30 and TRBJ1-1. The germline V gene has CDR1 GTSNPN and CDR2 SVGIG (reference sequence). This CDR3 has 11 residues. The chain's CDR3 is CAWSWDTEAFF.

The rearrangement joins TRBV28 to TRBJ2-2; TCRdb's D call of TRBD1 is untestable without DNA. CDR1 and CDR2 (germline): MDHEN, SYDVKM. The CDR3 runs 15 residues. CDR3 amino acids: CASSTRDRFSGELFF. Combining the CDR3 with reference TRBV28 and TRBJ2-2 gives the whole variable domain DVKVTQSSRYLVKRTGEKVFLECVQDMDHENMFWYRQDPGLGLRLIYFSYDVKMKEKGDIPEGYSVSREKKERFSLILESASTNQTSMYLCASSTRDRFSGELFFGEGSRLTVL.

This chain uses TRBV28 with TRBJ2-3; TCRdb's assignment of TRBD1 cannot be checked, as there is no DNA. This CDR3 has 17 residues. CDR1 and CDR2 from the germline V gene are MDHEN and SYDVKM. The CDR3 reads CASSSIPGDMSTDTQYF.

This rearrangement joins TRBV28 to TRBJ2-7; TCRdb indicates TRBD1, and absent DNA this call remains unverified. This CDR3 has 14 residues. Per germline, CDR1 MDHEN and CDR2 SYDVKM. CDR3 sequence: CASSWTGSSYEQYF.

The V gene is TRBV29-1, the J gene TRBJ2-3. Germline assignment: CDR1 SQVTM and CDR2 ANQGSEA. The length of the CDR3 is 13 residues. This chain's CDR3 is CSVDGYSTDTQYF.

CDR3 protein: CASSYSIRGEGEQFF. This chain uses TRBV6-5 with TRBJ2-1; TCRdb's D call of TRBD2 is untestable without DNA. Germline CDR1 reads MNHEY; CDR2 reads SVGAGI. This CDR3 has 15 amino acids.

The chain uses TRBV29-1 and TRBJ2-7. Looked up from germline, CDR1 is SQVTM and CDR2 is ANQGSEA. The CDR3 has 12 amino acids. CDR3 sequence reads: CSVIDNSYEQYF.

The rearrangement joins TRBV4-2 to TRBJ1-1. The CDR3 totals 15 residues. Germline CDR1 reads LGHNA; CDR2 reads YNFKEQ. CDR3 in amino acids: CASSYERGGGTEAFF.

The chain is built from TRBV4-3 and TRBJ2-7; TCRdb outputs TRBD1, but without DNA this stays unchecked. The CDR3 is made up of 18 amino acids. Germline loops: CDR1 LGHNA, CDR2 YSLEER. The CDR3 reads CASSQDGGFGGSAYEQYF.

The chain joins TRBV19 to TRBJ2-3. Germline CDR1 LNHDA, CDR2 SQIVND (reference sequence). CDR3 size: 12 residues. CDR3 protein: CASSMRTDTQYF.

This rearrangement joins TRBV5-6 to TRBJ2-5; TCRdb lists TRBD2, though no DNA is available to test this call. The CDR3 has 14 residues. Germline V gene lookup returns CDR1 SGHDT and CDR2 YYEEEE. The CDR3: CASSLLLAGETQYF.

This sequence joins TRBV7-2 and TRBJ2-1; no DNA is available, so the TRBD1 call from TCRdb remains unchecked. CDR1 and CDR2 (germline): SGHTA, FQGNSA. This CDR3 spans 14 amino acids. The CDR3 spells CASSLAAGANEQFF.

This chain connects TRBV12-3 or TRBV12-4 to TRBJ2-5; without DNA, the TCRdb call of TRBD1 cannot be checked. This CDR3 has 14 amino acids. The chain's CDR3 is CASSPRGAEETQYF.

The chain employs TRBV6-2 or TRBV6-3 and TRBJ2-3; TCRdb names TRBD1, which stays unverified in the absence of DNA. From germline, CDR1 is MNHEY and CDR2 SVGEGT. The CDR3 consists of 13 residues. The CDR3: CASRNRGRDTQYF.

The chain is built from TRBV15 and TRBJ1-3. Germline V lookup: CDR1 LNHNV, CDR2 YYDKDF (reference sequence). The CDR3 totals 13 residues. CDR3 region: CATSGSSGNTIYF.

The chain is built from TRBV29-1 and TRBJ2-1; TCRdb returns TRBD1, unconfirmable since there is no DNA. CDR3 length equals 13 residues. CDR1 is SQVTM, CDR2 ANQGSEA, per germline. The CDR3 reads CSVVGQGGTEQFF.

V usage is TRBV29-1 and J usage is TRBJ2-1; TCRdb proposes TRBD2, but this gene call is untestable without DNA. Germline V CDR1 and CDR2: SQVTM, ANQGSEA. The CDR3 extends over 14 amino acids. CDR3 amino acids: CSVERLAGEREQFF.

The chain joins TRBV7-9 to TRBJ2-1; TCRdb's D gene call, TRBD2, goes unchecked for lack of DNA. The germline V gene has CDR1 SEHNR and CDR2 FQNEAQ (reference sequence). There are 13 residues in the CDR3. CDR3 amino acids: CASSTLGRGEQFF.

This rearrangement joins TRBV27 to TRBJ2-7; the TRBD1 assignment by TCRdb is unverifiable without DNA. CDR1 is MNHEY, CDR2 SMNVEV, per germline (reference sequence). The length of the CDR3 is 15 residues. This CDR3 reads CASSLQGGYSYEQYF.

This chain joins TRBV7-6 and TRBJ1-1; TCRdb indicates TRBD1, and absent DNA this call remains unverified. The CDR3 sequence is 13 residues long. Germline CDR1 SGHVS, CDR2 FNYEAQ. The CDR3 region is CASSSRGVTEAFF. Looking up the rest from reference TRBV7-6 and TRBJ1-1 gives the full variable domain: GAGVSQSPRYKVTKRGQDVALRCDPISGHVSLYWYRQALGQGPEFLTYFNYEAQQDKSGLPNDRFSAERPEGSISTLTIQRTEQRDSAMYRCASSSRGVTEAFFGQGTRLTVV.

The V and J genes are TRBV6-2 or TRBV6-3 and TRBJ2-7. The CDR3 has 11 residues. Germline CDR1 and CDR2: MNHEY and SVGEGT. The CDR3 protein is CASSYSGEQYF.

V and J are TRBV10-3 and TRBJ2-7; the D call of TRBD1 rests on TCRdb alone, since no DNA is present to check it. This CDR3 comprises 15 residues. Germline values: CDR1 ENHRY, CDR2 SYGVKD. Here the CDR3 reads CAISAGRDRAYEQYF.

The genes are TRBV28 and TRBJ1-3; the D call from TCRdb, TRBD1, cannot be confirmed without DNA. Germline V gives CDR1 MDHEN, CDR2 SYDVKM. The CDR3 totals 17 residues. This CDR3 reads CASSNVGDITPGNTIYF.

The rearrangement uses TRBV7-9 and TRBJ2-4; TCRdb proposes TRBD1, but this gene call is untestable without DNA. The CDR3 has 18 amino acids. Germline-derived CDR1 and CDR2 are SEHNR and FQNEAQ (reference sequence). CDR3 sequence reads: CASSTWDRGRGAKNIQYF.

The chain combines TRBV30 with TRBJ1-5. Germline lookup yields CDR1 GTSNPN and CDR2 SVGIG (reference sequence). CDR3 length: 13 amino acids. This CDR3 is CAWSVESNQPQHF.

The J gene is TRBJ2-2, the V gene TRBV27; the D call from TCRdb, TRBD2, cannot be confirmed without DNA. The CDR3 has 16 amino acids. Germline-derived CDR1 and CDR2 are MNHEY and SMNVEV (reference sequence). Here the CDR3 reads CASSLYPSGGTGELFF.